This paragraph reports one TCR beta chain. This record comes from a study of blood T cell repertoires in COVID-19. Study overall: Acute and convalescent COVID-19 samples came from the United States, Italy and Spain. In each case, the material was cDNA or gDNA derived from T cells, B-cell-depleted T cells, or PBMCs.

In the authors' workflow: Reference gene primer amplification gave nucleated cell count estimates. The data were produced by immunoSEQ multiplex PCR, yet TCRdb's version contains in-frame clones alone and is incomplete. That table furnishes V, J and clone size, whereas the DNA furnished D and trimming. This table has about 250,000 clones, 83% appearing once. V was cut by 9 bases and J by 7 bases, with 15 bases left in between. The CDR3 runs to 12 residues. Looked up from germline, CDR1 is MDHEN and CDR2 is SYDVKM. The receptor was isolated from a man aged 40-50 years with active or convalescent COVID-19. V gene TRBV28 combines with J gene TRBJ1-2; D is possibly TRBD1 (5 bases). Sequences were obtained from peripheral blood. The CDR3 coding sequence is TGTGCCAGTTCCAGGGTGAAGGGTGGCTACACCTTC. Protein product: CASSRVKGGYTF.